Listed below are T cell receptor beta chains from one sample, sequenced in a study of response to subunit inactivated influenza vaccine. MiXCR, applied by TCRdb to the RT-PCR reads, yields one record per CDR3 protein. The table lists about 520,000 distinct CDR3 sequences, less than 7.5% of them singletons, with approximately 14% in the top ten. The material sequenced was PBMCs from blood, taken 23 to 25 months after vaccination. These receptors were obtained from a man aged 50 to 75 who received an inactivated influenza vaccine. Each CDR3 is given with its conserved first and last residue. A D gene is named only where the DNA matches it firmly. A row's size may be missing; if present it is once, few, many or a size class.

CASSYRRAYNEQFF	TGTGCCAGCAGTTACCGCAGGGCCTACAATGAGCAGTTCTTC	TRBV6-5	TRBJ2-1	NA	NA
CASSEAAGSSQPQHF	TGTGCCAGCAGTGAAGCAGCCGGGAGTAGTCAGCCCCAGCATTTT	TRBV6-1	TRBJ1-5	NA	NA
CASITGANTGELFF	TGCGCCAGCATAACCGGTGCGAACACCGGGGAGCTGTTTTTT	TRBV10-2	TRBJ2-2	NA	many
CASSRDLETQYF	TGTGCCAGCAGCCGGGATCTGGAGACCCAGTACTTC	TRBV5-5	TRBJ2-5	NA	NA
CASSHEGRHNEQFF	TGTGCCAGCAGCCACGAGGGACGACACAATGAGCAGTTCTTC	TRBV3-1	TRBJ2-1	NA	NA
CSAGHTKSYSNQPQHF	TGCAGTGCCGGGCATACGAAAAGTTATAGCAATCAGCCCCAGCATTTT	TRBV20-1	TRBJ1-5	NA	many
CSVEGLSYEQYF	TGCAGCGTTGAGGGGTTATCCTACGAGCAGTACTTC	TRBV29-1	TRBJ2-7	NA	few
CASSSLQGAGVQFF	TGCGCCAGCAGCTCCCTGCAGGGGGCTGGGGTGCAGTTCTTC	TRBV5-1	TRBJ2-1	TRBD1	many
CASSRQGGSPLHF	TGTGCCAGCAGCCGGCAGGGCGGCTCACCCCTCCACTTT	TRBV4-2	TRBJ1-6	NA	many
CASHTGGNEQFF	TGTGCCAGCCATACAGGGGGCAATGAGCAGTTCTTC	TRBV2	TRBJ2-1	TRBD1	many
CSARDGLSGPETQYF	TGCAGTGCTCGTGATGGGCTTTCGGGGCCAGAGACCCAGTACTTC	TRBV20-1	TRBJ2-5	NA	few
CSARAGQGNSPLHF	TGCAGTGCTAGGGCCGGACAGGGTAATTCACCCCTCCACTTT	TRBV20-1	TRBJ1-6	TRBD1	few
CASSQDPWNSPLHF	TGCGCCAGCAGCCAAGATCCCTGGAATTCACCCCTCCACTTT	TRBV4-3	TRBJ1-6	NA	few
CASSVIASTGELFF	TGTGCCAGCAGCGTCATAGCTAGCACCGGGGAGCTGTTTTTT	TRBV2	TRBJ2-2	NA	NA
CASSSWSGANNTYTDTQYF	TGTGCCAGCAGTTCATGGAGCGGGGCGAACAACACCTACACAGATACGCAGTATTTT	TRBV12-3/TRBV12-4	TRBJ2-3	TRBD2	NA
CASSFQTGDGEQFF	TGTGCCAGCAGCTTTCAAACTGGGGATGGTGAGCAGTTCTTC	TRBV5-5	TRBJ2-1	NA	few